What follows is one T cell receptor beta chain and its context. The target antigen is unknown. TCRdb's table, derived via immunoSEQ multiplex PCR, lists solely in-frame clones and lacks some. The repertoire includes fewer than 2.5 million clones, 93% of them detected once, and about 0.34% sits in the top ten. Into CD45RA+ naive and CD45RA-negative memory subsets, the CD4+ cells were split. These data come from a study of shared clonotypes between healthy human individuals. General study points: Relative to clonotypes present in all four donors, those not shared had lower generation probabilities.

Sequencing was performed on naive CD4+ T cells from PBMCs. The subset here: CD45RA+ positively selected. The TCR was taken from a man aged 18 to 29 in good health. Some clones in this sample may be carry-over from other donors' samples.

The CDR3 DNA reads as TGTGCCACCAGCAGACGACTGACTGGGGCCAACGTCCTGACTTTC. Residues: CATSRRLTGANVLTF. The chain has TRBV15 and TRBJ2-6; D is unresolved. V was shortened by 2 bases and J by 2 bases, with 7 bases between the two germline ends. Germline-derived CDR1 and CDR2 are LNHNV and YYDKDF (reference sequence). The CDR3 is 15 amino acids.